The 21 T cell receptor beta chains listed next were all sequenced from one sample in a study of cytomegalovirus exposure and HLA in healthy donors. The PCR ran on 60 Vbeta and 13 Jbeta primers. Measured with immunoSEQ multiplex PCR; TCRdb has only the in-frame clones, and not every one. The repertoire has some 160,000 clones, 70% to 85% of them found once; the top ten carry 1.6%. What was sequenced was PBMCs. Receptor source: a woman in her thirties in good health and CMV-seronegative.

This clone has more than one count but fewer than ten. The V gene is TRBV30, the J gene TRBJ1-2; D might be TRBD1 (6 bases). Germline CDR1 GTSNPN, CDR2 SVGIG (reference sequence). CDR3 length equals 12 residues. V lost 2 bases and J lost 5, with 9 bases in between. CDR3 loop: CAWSTGQYGYTF. The CDR3 DNA is TGTGCCTGGAGTACCGGACAGTATGGCTACACCTTC.

V gene TRBV19 combines with J gene TRBJ1-5; 9 bases align to TRBD1. The CDR3 is 17 amino acids. With 1 base clipped from V and 5 bases from J, the junction kept 9 bases outside the gene matches. Germline CDR1 is LNHDA and CDR2 is SQIVND (reference sequence). The CDR3 sequence: CASSIATGTGLDQPQHF. The CDR3 nucleotides are TGTGCCAGTAGTATAGCCACGGGGACAGGGCTGGATCAGCCCCAGCATTTT.

The CDR3 loop reads CAWSDNTNYGYTF. The CDR3 DNA is TGTGCCTGGAGTGACAACACCAACTATGGCTACACCTTC. V and J are TRBV30 and TRBJ1-2; D unclear. V lost 1 base, J lost 2 bases, and 8 bases lay in between. Germline V gene sequence: CDR1 GTSNPN, CDR2 SVGIG (reference sequence). This CDR3 is built from 13 residues.

This clone was seen a handful of times. The chain has TRBV7-2 and TRBJ1-1, with D unclear. Germline V CDR1 and CDR2: SGHTA, FQGNSA. The CDR3 loop spans 14 amino acids. Trimming removed 5 bases at V and 1 base at J, with 11 bases between. This chain's CDR3 is CASSQTPENTEAFF. The DNA for the CDR3 is TGTGCCAGCAGCCAAACGCCAGAGAACACTGAAGCTTTCTTT.

The chain joins TRBV30 to TRBJ1-6; the D gene is possibly TRBD1 (5 bases). Looked up from germline, CDR1 is GTSNPN and CDR2 is SVGIG (reference sequence). V gave up 0 bases and J gave up 10 bases, with 10 bases separating them. The CDR3 spans 13 residues. The CDR3 DNA sequence: TGTGCCTGGAGTGTTAGGGGAGGCTCACCCCTCCACTTT. Translated: CAWSVRGGSPLHF.

The chain carries TRBV4-3 and TRBJ2-7; a weak D match, TRBD1 (5 bases). Germline CDR1 and CDR2: LGHNA and YSLEER. The CDR3 loop spans 16 amino acids. Deletions cut 1 base from V and 7 bases from J, with 20 bases between. The CDR3 loop reads CASSQVAVRQGWEQYF. The CDR3 DNA follows: TGCGCCAGCAGCCAAGTGGCGGTTCGGCAGGGTTGGGAGCAGTACTTC.

The chain recombines TRBV30 with TRBJ2-3, with TRBD2 as a possible D gene (5 bases). V was pared by 1 base and J by 3 bases, with 17 bases between. The germline V gene encodes CDR1 GTSNPN and CDR2 SVGIG (reference sequence). This CDR3 has 16 amino acids. The CDR3 region has the DNA TGTGCCTGGAGTGCACTGTACGGGGATGCGACAGATACGCAGTATTTT. Translating gives CAWSALYGDATDTQYF.

The chain combines TRBV4-3 with TRBJ2-1, with TRBD2 identical over 7 bases. CDR3 length: 15 residues. Trimming at V came to 0 bases and at J to 6 bases, leaving 5 bases not matched to a gene. Germline CDR1 is LGHNA and CDR2 is YSLEER. Written as DNA, the CDR3 is TGCGCCAGCAGCCAAGATAGACTAGCCGGCAATGAGCAGTTCTTC. This codes for CASSQDRLAGNEQFF.

This clone was detected once. V and J are TRBV4-3 and TRBJ2-3; 11 positions match TRBD2. CDR1 LGHNA and CDR2 YSLEER come from the germline V gene. The V and J ends lost 0 bases and 2 bases, in that order; junction bases with no gene match: 7. This CDR3 has 18 amino acids. In nucleotides, the CDR3 is TGCGCCAGCAGCCAAGATTCTAAACTAGCGGGAGTCACAGATACGCAGTATTTT. Translated, it gives CASSQDSKLAGVTDTQYF.

The chain has TRBV4-3 and TRBJ1-4; tentative D call: TRBD1 (6 bases). CDR1 is LGHNA, CDR2 YSLEER, per germline. V was shortened by 3 bases and J by 6 bases, with 17 bases between the two germline ends. CDR3 length: 16 residues. CDR3 residues: CASSQRYRASYEKLFF. The DNA of the CDR3 is TGCGCCAGCAGCCAGCGTTACAGGGCGAGTTATGAAAAACTGTTTTTT.

V usage is TRBV5-4 and J usage is TRBJ2-5; 12 bases map to TRBD2. Germline CDR1 and CDR2: SGHNT and YYREEE (reference sequence). The CDR3 is made up of 16 amino acids. Trimming cost V 3 bases and J 1 base; bases outside gene matches: 4. CDR3 nucleotide sequence: TGTGCCAGCAGCTGGGGACTAGCGGGCCTCCAAGAGACCCAGTACTTC. Translating gives CASSWGLAGLQETQYF. Filled out from reference TRBV5-4 and TRBJ2-5, the complete variable domain reads ETGVTQSPTHLIKTRGQQVTLRCSSQSGHNTVSWYQQALGQGPQFIFQYYREEENGRGNFPPRFSGLQFPNYSSELNVNALELDDSALYLCASSWGLAGLQETQYFGPGTRLLVL.

This clone was observed a few times. The J gene is TRBJ2-7, the V gene TRBV4-3; no definite D call. Germline V CDR1 and CDR2: LGHNA, YSLEER. V lost 0 bases and J 3 bases, leaving 6 bases between the germline ends. The CDR3 is 13 residues long. The CDR3 loop reads CASSQEGSYEQYF. CDR3 bases: TGCGCCAGCAGCCAAGAGGGCAGCTACGAGCAGTACTTC.

The V gene is TRBV14, the J gene TRBJ2-5; the match to TRBD2 covers 11 bases. Germline values: CDR1 SGHDN, CDR2 FVKESK. V lost 6 bases and J lost 6; bases outside the gene matches: 6. There are 14 residues in the CDR3. The CDR3 DNA sequence: TGTGCCAGCAGACTAGCGGGAGATGGAAAGACCCAGTACTTC. It encodes CASRLAGDGKTQYF.

The V gene is TRBV5-6, the J gene TRBJ2-1; weak D call: TRBD2 (5 bases). This CDR3 is built from 14 residues. Trimming pared 2 bases from V and 8 bases from J, leaving 14 bases between. Germline assignment: CDR1 SGHDT and CDR2 YYEEEE. CDR3 coding DNA: TGTGCCAGCAGCTTATTACCGAACGGGGATGAGCAGTTCTTC. This encodes CASSLLPNGDEQFF.

The J gene is TRBJ2-2, the V gene TRBV9; D might be TRBD1 (6 bases). CDR3 length: 15 amino acids. The V gene lost 4 bases and the J gene lost 1 base, with 11 bases spanning the gap. Germline CDR1 reads SGDLS; CDR2 reads YYNGEE. The CDR3 region has the DNA TGTGCCAGCAGCACCGGGACATTGAACACCGGGGAGCTGTTTTTT. This gives the protein CASSTGTLNTGELFF.

This chain connects TRBV5-6 to TRBJ2-7; D may be TRBD1 (5 bases). Germline V CDR1 and CDR2: SGHDT, YYEEEE. V was pared by 4 bases and J by 0 bases, with 11 bases between. This CDR3 spans 14 amino acids. In nucleotides, the CDR3 is TGTGCCAGCAGCGACAGAGTAGTCTCCTACGAGCAGTACTTC. Residues: CASSDRVVSYEQYF.

The J gene is TRBJ2-1, the V gene TRBV7-8, with 11 bases matching TRBD2. J gave up 6 bases and V 5 bases, and 6 bases lay outside the gene matches. There are 15 residues in the CDR3. From germline, CDR1 is SGHVS and CDR2 FQNEAQ. CDR3 loop: CASSLSGGDRNEQFF. The CDR3 nucleotides are TGTGCCAGCAGCCTTAGCGGGGGGGATCGCAATGAGCAGTTCTTC. Full variable domain (rest looked up from reference TRBV7-8 and TRBJ2-1): GAGVSQSPRYKVAKRGQDVALRCDPISGHVSLFWYQQALGQGPEFLTYFQNEAQLDKSGLPSDRFFAERPEGSVSTLKIQRTQQEDSAVYLCASSLSGGDRNEQFFGPGTRLTVL.

The chain couples TRBV6-1 to TRBJ2-5; TRBD1 matches 9 bases. This CDR3 is 15 amino acids long. Germline assignment: CDR1 MNHNS and CDR2 SASEGT. The ends lost 7 bases at V and 4 bases at J; junction bases unmatched: 10. This chain's CDR3 is CASTTGQGRPETQYF. CDR3 in DNA: TGTGCCAGCACCACGGGACAGGGAAGGCCAGAGACCCAGTACTTC.

The genes are TRBV6-1 and TRBJ2-1, with TRBD2 matching 7 bases. V lost 3 bases and J lost 4; bases outside the gene matches: 12. Looked up from germline, CDR1 is MNHNS and CDR2 is SASEGT. The CDR3 covers 17 residues. The CDR3 spells CASSEGSRGVSYNEQFF. The CDR3 coding sequence is TGTGCCAGCAGTGAGGGGAGCCGGGGGGTTTCATACAATGAGCAGTTCTTC.

The chain uses TRBV7-2 and TRBJ2-1, with TRBD2 matching 10 bases. Looked up from germline, CDR1 is SGHTA and CDR2 is FQGNSA. V lost 6 bases to trimming and J lost 0 bases; unmatched junction nucleotides: 5. The CDR3 length is 16 residues. In DNA, the CDR3 is TGTGCCAGCAGATATCGACTAGCGGGCTCCTACAATGAGCAGTTCTTC. Amino acid sequence: CASRYRLAGSYNEQFF.

This clone has only a few counts. V gene TRBV5-5 combines with J gene TRBJ2-5, with 9 positions matching TRBD2. The germline V gene has CDR1 SGHKS and CDR2 YYEKEE (reference sequence). J lost 5 bases, V lost 4 bases, and 6 bases had no gene match. The CDR3 runs 14 residues. The CDR3 DNA is TGTGCCAGCAGCAAAGGGACTAGCCGGGAGACCCAGTACTTC. Translated: CASSKGTSRETQYF.